This TCR beta chain was observed in a study of identical twins. MiXCR, applied by TCRdb to the 5' RACE reads, yields one record per CDR3 protein. Among about 190,000 distinct CDR3 sequences listed, 15% to 20% were seen once. CDR3 length: 16 residues. Between the trimmed V and J ends, which lost 3 bases and 0 bases, there was a span of 14 bases. The V gene's germline CDR1 is ENHRY and CDR2 SYGVKD. This same sample was also taken into another study, of T cells expressing NK-cell markers. That source notes: HCMV specificity was not established for the expanded NKG2C+ T cell clones.

The receptor was derived from a woman aged 18-35 years in good health. V gene TRBV10-3 combines with J gene TRBJ1-2, with a weak D call TRBD1 (6 bases). The sample comprised CD8+ T cells sorted from blood. The CDR3 DNA reads TGTGCCATCAGTGAATCCGGGGGCCGAGCTAACTATGGCTACACCTTC. Translation gives CAISESGGRANYGYTF.